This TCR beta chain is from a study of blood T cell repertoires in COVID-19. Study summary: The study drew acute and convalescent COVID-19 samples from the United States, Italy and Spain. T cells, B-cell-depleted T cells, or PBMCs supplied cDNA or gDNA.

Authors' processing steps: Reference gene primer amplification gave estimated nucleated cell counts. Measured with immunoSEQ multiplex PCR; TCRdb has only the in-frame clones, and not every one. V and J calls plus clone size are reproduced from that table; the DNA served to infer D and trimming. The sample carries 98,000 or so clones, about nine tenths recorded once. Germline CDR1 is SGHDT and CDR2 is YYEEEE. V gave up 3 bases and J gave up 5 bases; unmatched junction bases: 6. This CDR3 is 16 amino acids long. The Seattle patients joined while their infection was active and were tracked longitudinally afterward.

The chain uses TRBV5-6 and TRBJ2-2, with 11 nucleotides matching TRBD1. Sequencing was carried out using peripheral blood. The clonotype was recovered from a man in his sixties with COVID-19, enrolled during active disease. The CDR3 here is CASSSAGTGGTGELFF. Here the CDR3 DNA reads TGTGCCAGCAGCTCAGCGGGGACAGGGGGGACCGGGGAGCTGTTTTTT.